This entry concerns a single T cell receptor beta chain. TCRdb keeps only in-frame clones here, not all; method: immunoSEQ multiplex PCR. This table holds tens of thousands of clones, about 96% found once. The sample originates from a study of technical replicates of blood from four donors. The CDR3 totals 15 residues. Germline CDR1 MNHEY, CDR2 SVGAGI. Trimming removed 5 bases from V and 8 bases from J, with 21 bases in between. The sequence was collected from a human donor in good health. Source material: T cells isolated from PBMCs. The chain has TRBV6-5 and TRBJ1-2, with D perhaps matching TRBD1 (5 bases). CDR3 in amino acids: CASSGAFLRAEGYTF. DNA for the CDR3: TGTGCCAGCAGTGGTGCGTTCCTCAGGGCAGAAGGCTACACCTTC.